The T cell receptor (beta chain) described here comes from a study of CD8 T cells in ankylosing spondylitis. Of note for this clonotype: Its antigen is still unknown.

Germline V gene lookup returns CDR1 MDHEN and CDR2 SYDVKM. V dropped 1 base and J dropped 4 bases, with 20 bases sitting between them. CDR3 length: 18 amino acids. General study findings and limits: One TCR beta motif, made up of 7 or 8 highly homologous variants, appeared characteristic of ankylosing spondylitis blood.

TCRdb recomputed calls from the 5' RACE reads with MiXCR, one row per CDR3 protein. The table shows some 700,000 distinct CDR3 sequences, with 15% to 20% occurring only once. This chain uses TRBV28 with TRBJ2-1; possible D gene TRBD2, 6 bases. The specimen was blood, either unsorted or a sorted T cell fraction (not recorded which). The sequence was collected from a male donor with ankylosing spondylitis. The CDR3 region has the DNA TGTGCCAGCAGTTTATCGGTCGGGCTAGGAGGGGTTTACAATGAGCAGTTCTTC. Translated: CASSLSVGLGGVYNEQFF.